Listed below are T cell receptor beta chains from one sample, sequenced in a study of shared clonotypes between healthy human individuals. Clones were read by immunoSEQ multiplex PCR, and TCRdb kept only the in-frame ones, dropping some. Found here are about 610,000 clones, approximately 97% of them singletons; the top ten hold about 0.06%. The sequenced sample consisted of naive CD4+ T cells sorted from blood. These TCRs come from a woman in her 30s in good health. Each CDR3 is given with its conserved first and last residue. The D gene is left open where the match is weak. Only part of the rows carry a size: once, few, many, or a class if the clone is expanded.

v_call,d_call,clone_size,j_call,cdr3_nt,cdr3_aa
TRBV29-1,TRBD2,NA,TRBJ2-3,TGCAGCGTTGACCTCGGCGGGGCTAGCGGGAGGGCCTTTGGCACAGATACGCAGTATTTT,CSVDLGGASGRAFGTDTQYF
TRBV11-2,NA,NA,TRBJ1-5,TGTGCCAGCAGCTTAGAGGGCGATCAGCCCCAGCATTTT,CASSLEGDQPQHF
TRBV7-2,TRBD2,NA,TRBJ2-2,TGTGCCAGCAGCTCAACCCTAGCGGGAGTCACCGGGGAGCTGTTTTTT,CASSSTLAGVTGELFF
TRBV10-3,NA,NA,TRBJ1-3,TGTGCCACCGGGGGTGGAAACACCATATATTTT,CATGGGNTIYF
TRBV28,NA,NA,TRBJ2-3,TGTGCCAGCAGTTTAGTACCGCCCCCAGATACGCAGTATTTT,CASSLVPPPDTQYF
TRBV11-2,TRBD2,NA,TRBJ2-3,TGTGCCAGCAGCTCCGGACTAGCGGGGAGCACAGATACGCAGTATTTT,CASSSGLAGSTDTQYF
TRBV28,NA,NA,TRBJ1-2,TGTGCCAGCAGTTCACAGGGCCCCCACTATGGCTACACCTTC,CASSSQGPHYGYTF
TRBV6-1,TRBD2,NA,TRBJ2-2,TGTGCCAGCAGTGAAGCGGGAGCGGGAGAGCTCACCGGGGAGCTGTTTTTT,CASSEAGAGELTGELFF
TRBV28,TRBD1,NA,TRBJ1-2,TGTGCCAGCAGTTCCCCCTACGGACAGGGGGTGTATGGCTACACCTTC,CASSSPYGQGVYGYTF
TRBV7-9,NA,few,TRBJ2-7,TGTGCCAGCAGCTCGTCGGGGACTCATTCCTACGAGCAGTACTTC,CASSSSGTHSYEQYF
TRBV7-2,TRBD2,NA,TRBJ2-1,TGTGCCAGCAGCTTAGAGGGTAGCGGGAGTTGGAATGAGCAGTTCTTC,CASSLEGSGSWNEQFF
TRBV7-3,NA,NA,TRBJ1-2,TGTGCCAGCAGCTTAACCCCGGGGTCCCAGTATGGCTACACCTTC,CASSLTPGSQYGYTF
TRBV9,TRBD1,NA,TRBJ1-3,TGTGCCAGCAGCGTGACAGGGTTCTCTGGAAACACCATATATTTT,CASSVTGFSGNTIYF
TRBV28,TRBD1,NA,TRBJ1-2,TGTGCCAGCAATAAGCCGGGACAGGGCTCCTATGGCTACACCTTC,CASNKPGQGSYGYTF
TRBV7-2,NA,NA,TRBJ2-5,TGTGCCAGCAACGGACTACGGCGAGAGGCCCAGTACTTC,CASNGLRREAQYF
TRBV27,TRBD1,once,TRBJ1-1,TGTGCCAGCAGTTTAGGGACAGGGAAACCTTGGAACACTGAAGCTTTCTTT,CASSLGTGKPWNTEAFF
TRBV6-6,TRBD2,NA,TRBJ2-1,TGTGCCAGCAGTGCGGGAGTCTCCTACAATGAGCAGTTCTTC,CASSAGVSYNEQFF
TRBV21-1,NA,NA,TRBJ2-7,TGTGCCAGCAGCAAAGGGCCAGAACCCGCCAGCGAGCAGTACTTC,CASSKGPEPASEQYF
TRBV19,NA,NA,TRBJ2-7,TGTGCCAGTAGCACCTCTTCGGACAAAGCCTACGAGCAGTACTTC,CASSTSSDKAYEQYF
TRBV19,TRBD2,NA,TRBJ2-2,TGTGCCAGTAGTATACGCGGGAGGGGCCCCGGGGAGCTGTTTTTT,CASSIRGRGPGELFF
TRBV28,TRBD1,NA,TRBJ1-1,TGTGCCGGCAGTTTGGCAGGGGGCGCCGGCACTGAAGCTTTCTTT,CAGSLAGGAGTEAFF
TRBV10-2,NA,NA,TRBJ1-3,TGCGCCAGCATAACCAACCAAGGAAACACCATATATTTT,CASITNQGNTIYF
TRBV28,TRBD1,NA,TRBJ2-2,TGTGCCAGCAGTCGGGGGACAGGGTGGGGCACCGGGGAGCTGTTTTTT,CASSRGTGWGTGELFF
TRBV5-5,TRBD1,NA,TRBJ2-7,TGTGCCAGCAGCTTCGGGACAGGGGCAGCCTACGAGCAGTACTTC,CASSFGTGAAYEQYF
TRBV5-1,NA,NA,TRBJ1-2,TGCGCCAGCAGCAACCAGGGAGACTATGGCTACACCTTC,CASSNQGDYGYTF